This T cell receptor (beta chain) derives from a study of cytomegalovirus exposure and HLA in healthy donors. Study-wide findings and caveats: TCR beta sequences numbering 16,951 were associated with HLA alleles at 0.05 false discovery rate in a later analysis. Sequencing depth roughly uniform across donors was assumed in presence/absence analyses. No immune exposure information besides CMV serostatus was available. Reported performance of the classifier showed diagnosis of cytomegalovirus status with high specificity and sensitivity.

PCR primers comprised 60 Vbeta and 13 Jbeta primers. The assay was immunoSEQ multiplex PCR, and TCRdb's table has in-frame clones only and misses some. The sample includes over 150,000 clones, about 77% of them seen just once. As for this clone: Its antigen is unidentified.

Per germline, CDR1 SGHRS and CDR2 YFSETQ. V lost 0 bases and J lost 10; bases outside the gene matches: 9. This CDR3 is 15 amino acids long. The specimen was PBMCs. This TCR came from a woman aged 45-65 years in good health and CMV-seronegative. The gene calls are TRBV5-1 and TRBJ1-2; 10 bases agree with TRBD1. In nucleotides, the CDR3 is TGCGCCAGCAGCTTGGCACCCCGACAGGGGGCTGACTACACCTTC. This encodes CASSLAPRQGADYTF.